The 26 T cell receptor beta chains below all came from one sample that was sequenced in a study of shared clonotypes between healthy human individuals. Data came from immunoSEQ multiplex PCR; TCRdb stores just in-frame clones and leaves some out. This sample has around 450,000 clones; 70% to 80% occur once, and the top ten carry over 10%. The sample comprised PBMCs. Source of these receptors: a woman in her thirties or forties in good health. Some clones in this sample may be carry-over from other donors' samples.

This clone was counted only a few times. The chain links TRBV4-2 to TRBJ2-3; D might be TRBD2 (6 bases). Trimming took 1 base from V and 0 from J, leaving 11 bases between them. Germline V gene data show CDR1 as LGHNA and CDR2 as YNFKEQ. This CDR3 region has 16 residues. The CDR3 spells CASSQAPGTSTDTQYF. The CDR3 DNA reads TGTGCCAGCAGCCAAGCTCCCGGGACTAGCACAGATACGCAGTATTTT.

V is TRBV29-1 and J is TRBJ2-5; D perhaps matches TRBD2 (5 bases). The CDR3 has 13 amino acids. Trimming removed 4 bases from V and 1 base from J, with 10 bases in between. In germline, CDR1 is SQVTM, CDR2 ANQGSEA. The CDR3 DNA reads TGCAGCGTTGCCTGGAGGAGCCAAGAGACCCAGTACTTC. It translates to CSVAWRSQETQYF.

This chain joins TRBV7-9 and TRBJ2-5, with D maybe TRBD1 (5 bases). In germline, CDR1 is SEHNR, CDR2 FQNEAQ (reference sequence). This CDR3 region has 14 residues. V shed 2 bases and J shed 4 bases, with 11 bases lying between them. The CDR3 bases are TGTGCCAGCAGCTTATTGATTAGGGGAGAGACCCAGTACTTC. Amino acids: CASSLLIRGETQYF.

The chain combines TRBV15 with TRBJ1-6; D possibly corresponds to TRBD1 (5 bases). This CDR3 has 17 amino acids. V gave up 0 bases and J gave up 10 bases, with 19 bases separating them. Per germline, CDR1 LNHNV and CDR2 YYDKDF (reference sequence). For the CDR3, the DNA is TGTGCCACCAGCAGAGATAGGGGAGGAGACAGCCGATCACCCCTCCACTTT. This gives the protein CATSRDRGGDSRSPLHF.

This chain links TRBV5-8 with TRBJ2-6; the D is unclear. V shed 1 base and J shed 0 bases, with 11 bases lying between them. CDR1 is SGHTS, CDR2 YDEGEE, per germline. The length of the CDR3 is 17 residues. CDR3 amino acids: CASSLIWGSSGANVLTF. The CDR3, as DNA: TGTGCCAGCAGCTTGATCTGGGGTAGCTCTGGGGCCAACGTCCTGACTTTC. The whole variable domain, filled in from reference TRBV5-8 and TRBJ2-6, reads EAGVTQSPTHLIKTRGQQATLRCSPISGHTSVYWYQQALGLGLQFLLWYDEGEERNRGNFPPRFSGRQFPNYSSELNVNALELEDSALYLCASSLIWGSSGANVLTFGAGSRLTVL.

The chain combines TRBV5-4 with TRBJ1-4; maybe TRBD1 (6 bases). V lost 0 bases to trimming and J lost 6 bases, with 12 bases between them. In germline, CDR1 is SGHNT, CDR2 YYREEE (reference sequence). This CDR3 region has 15 residues. CDR3 sequence: CASSLEGGGYEKLFF. The CDR3 region has the DNA TGTGCCAGCAGCTTGGAGGGGGGCGGATATGAAAAACTGTTTTTT.

The chain is built from TRBV19 and TRBJ2-1; 7 positions match TRBD2. This CDR3 is built from 15 residues. V was clipped by 7 bases and J by 3 bases; unmatched bases: 9. The germline gives CDR1 LNHDA, CDR2 SQIVND (reference sequence). The CDR3 DNA reads TGTGCCAGTAATAAGCGGGGTTCTTACTACAATGAGCAGTTCTTC. Translation gives CASNKRGSYYNEQFF.

The chain links TRBV5-1 to TRBJ2-7; TRBD2 is a possible D gene (5 bases). This CDR3 is built from 13 residues. Trimming left V 4 bases short and J 7 bases short, with 15 bases between. Germline V gives CDR1 SGHRS, CDR2 YFSETQ. CDR3 in amino acids: CASSLDSPGEQYF. DNA of the CDR3: TGCGCCAGCAGCCTGGACTCCCCTGGTGAGCAGTACTTC.

This clone came up once. This chain links TRBV7-9 with TRBJ1-2; no definite D call. Germline assignment: CDR1 SEHNR and CDR2 FQNEAQ (reference sequence). Trimming removed 0 bases from V and 8 bases from J, with 13 bases in between. The CDR3 length is 14 residues. This chain's CDR3 is CASSLAKTVEGYTF. In DNA, the CDR3 is TGTGCCAGCAGCTTAGCGAAAACAGTCGAGGGCTACACCTTC.

V usage is TRBV19 and J usage is TRBJ1-1; TRBD1 aligns across 8 bases. Germline CDR1 and CDR2: LNHDA and SQIVND (reference sequence). J lost 5 bases, V lost 3 bases, and 5 bases had no gene match. CDR3 length: 14 residues. The CDR3 here is CASSIRGRVTEAFF. In DNA form, the CDR3 reads TGTGCCAGTAGTATCAGGGGGCGGGTAACTGAAGCTTTCTTT.

This chain connects TRBV7-9 to TRBJ1-1, with D possibly being TRBD1 (6 bases). The V end was cut by 5 bases, the J end by 8 bases, with 15 bases between. The germline gives CDR1 SEHNR, CDR2 FQNEAQ (reference sequence). This CDR3 has 13 residues. CDR3 coding DNA: TGTGCCAGCAGCATTCTCAGGGGCGGAGAAGCTTTCTTT. Amino acids: CASSILRGGEAFF.

The rearrangement uses TRBV7-3 and TRBJ2-1; D unresolved. The CDR3 spans 14 residues. The V gene lost 2 bases and the J gene lost 5 bases, with 10 bases spanning the gap. CDR1 SGHTA and CDR2 FQGTGA come from the germline V gene. The CDR3, as DNA: TGTGCCAGCAGCTTACAAAGTAGAGACAATGAGCAGTTCTTC. Translated, it gives CASSLQSRDNEQFF. The whole variable domain, remainder taken from reference TRBV7-3 and TRBJ2-1, is GAGVSQTPSNKVTEKGKYVELRCDPISGHTALYWYRQSLGQGPEFLIYFQGTGAADDSGLPNDRFFAVRPEGSVSTLKIQRTERGDSAVYLCASSLQSRDNEQFFGPGTRLTVL.

The chain combines TRBV7-6 with TRBJ2-1, with 7 positions matching TRBD1. Germline loops: CDR1 SGHVS, CDR2 FNYEAQ. The CDR3 is made up of 16 amino acids. With 1 base clipped from V and 4 bases from J, the junction kept 7 bases outside the gene matches. CDR3 DNA sequence: TGTGCCAGCAGCTTAGGGGGACAGTTGCGGTACAATGAGCAGTTCTTC. Its protein is CASSLGGQLRYNEQFF.

The chain joins TRBV30 to TRBJ1-1, with TRBD1 identical over 8 bases. The CDR3 runs to 14 residues. CDR1 is GTSNPN, CDR2 SVGIG, per germline (reference sequence). V trimming: 4 bases; J trimming: 4 bases; junction bases outside the gene matches: 8. CDR3 sequence reads: CAWNPGQGVTEAFF. For the CDR3, the DNA is TGTGCCTGGAATCCTGGACAGGGAGTCACTGAAGCTTTCTTT. Based on the CDR3 plus reference TRBV30 and TRBJ1-1, the full variable domain is SQTIHQWPATLVQPVGSPLSLECTVEGTSNPNLYWYRQAAGRGLQLLFYSVGIGQISSEVPQNLSASRPQDRQFILSSKKLLLSDSGFYLCAWNPGQGVTEAFFGQGTRLTVV.

This chain uses TRBV11-2 with TRBJ1-1; tentatively, D is TRBD1 (5 bases). The germline CDR1 and CDR2 sequences are SGHAT and FQNNGV. The V gene lost 6 bases and the J gene lost 1 base, with 9 bases spanning the gap. The CDR3 loop spans 13 amino acids. The CDR3, as DNA: TGTGCCAGCAGTGAGGGGTGGAACACTGAAGCTTTCTTT. Protein sequence: CASSEGWNTEAFF. The full variable domain, rest sourced from reference TRBV11-2 and TRBJ1-1, is EAGVAQSPRYKIIEKRQSVAFWCNPISGHATLYWYQQILGQGPKLLIQFQNNGVVDDSQLPKDRFSAERLKGVDSTLKIQPAKLEDSAVYLCASSEGWNTEAFFGQGTRLTVV.

A word on this clone: This specimen includes other DNA sequences encoding the same CDR3. The rearrangement joins TRBV7-3 to TRBJ2-2; no definite D call. V was trimmed by 5 bases and J by 3 bases, leaving 13 bases between them. Germline V gene data show CDR1 as SGHTA and CDR2 as FQGTGA. The CDR3 loop spans 15 amino acids. The CDR3 nucleotides read TGTGCCAGCAGCCTAAGAGGACCAGACACCGGGGAGCTGTTTTTT. Its protein is CASSLRGPDTGELFF.

This clone has only a few counts. The genes are TRBV5-1 and TRBJ2-6; D perhaps matches TRBD1 (6 bases). V lost 0 bases to trimming and J lost 4 bases, with 17 bases between them. CDR3 length: 18 residues. The germline V gene encodes CDR1 SGHRS and CDR2 YFSETQ. CDR3 protein: CASSLGRGWVLGANVLTF. The CDR3 region has the DNA TGCGCCAGCAGCTTGGGCAGGGGATGGGTATTGGGGGCCAACGTCCTGACTTTC.

This clone was counted only a few times. This CDR3 is also generated by other DNA sequences in the sample. This chain uses TRBV19 with TRBJ2-1, with D possibly being TRBD1 (5 bases). This CDR3 region has 15 residues. Trimming took off 2 bases at V and 2 bases at J, with 10 bases between the two ends. Germline V gives CDR1 LNHDA, CDR2 SQIVND (reference sequence). The CDR3 reads CASSISGLAYNEQFF. The CDR3 DNA follows: TGTGCCAGTAGTATATCAGGGCTCGCCTACAATGAGCAGTTCTTC. Full variable domain (rest looked up from reference TRBV19 and TRBJ2-1): DGGITQSPKYLFRKEGQNVTLSCEQNLNHDAMYWYRQDPGQGLRLIYYSQIVNDFQKGDIAEGYSVSREKKESFPLTVTSAQKNPTAFYLCASSISGLAYNEQFFGPGTRLTVL.

The chain is built from TRBV29-1 and TRBJ1-2; tentative D call: TRBD1 (5 bases). V was clipped by 7 bases and J by 0 bases, with 12 bases between them. Per germline, CDR1 SQVTM and CDR2 ANQGSEA. CDR3 size: 13 residues. CDR3 bases: TGCAGCGCATACGGACAAACTAACTATGGCTACACCTTC. This encodes CSAYGQTNYGYTF. Looking up the rest from reference TRBV29-1 and TRBJ1-2 gives the full variable domain: SAVISQKPSRDICQRGTSLTIQCQVDSQVTMMFWYRQQPGQSLTLIATANQGSEATYESGFVIDKFPISRPNLTFSTLTVSNMSPEDSSIYLCSAYGQTNYGYTFGSGTRLTVV.

The chain combines TRBV15 with TRBJ2-7; 14 bases agree with TRBD2. Losses at the gene ends were 0 bases for V and 5 bases for J; bases not matched to a gene: 6. The CDR3 has 17 amino acids. Germline CDR1 LNHNV, CDR2 YYDKDF (reference sequence). CDR3 nucleotides: TGTGCCACCAGCAGAGATCTGGGGGGACTAGCGGGGGACGAGCAGTACTTC. Its translation: CATSRDLGGLAGDEQYF.

The chain employs TRBV28 and TRBJ1-2; 10 nucleotides match TRBD1. Germline V lookup: CDR1 MDHEN, CDR2 SYDVKM. J was trimmed by 5 bases and V by 5 bases; bases with no gene match: 5. The CDR3 is made up of 14 amino acids. CDR3 DNA: TGTGCCAGCAGTCCCGGGACAGGGGTGTATGGCTACACCTTC. Its translation is CASSPGTGVYGYTF.

The V gene is TRBV5-1, the J gene TRBJ2-6; D perhaps matches TRBD1 (6 bases). From germline, CDR1 is SGHRS and CDR2 YFSETQ. This CDR3 comprises 17 residues. Trimming cost V 5 bases and J 4 bases, with 19 bases left between them. Here the CDR3 reads CASRGGIGTSGANVLTF. The CDR3 DNA reads TGCGCCAGCAGGGGCGGAATCGGGACATCCGGGGCCAACGTCCTGACTTTC.

CDR3 DNA sequence: TGTGCCTGGGGGGTTTGGGGCGGGAGCGCGAACACCGGGGAGCTGTTTTTT. Protein: CAWGVWGGSANTGELFF. This chain connects TRBV30 to TRBJ2-2; 7 nucleotides align to TRBD2. The trim removed 5 bases at V and 0 bases at J, leaving 12 bases unmatched. Germline CDR1 is GTSNPN and CDR2 is SVGIG (reference sequence). The CDR3 is made up of 17 amino acids.

V usage is TRBV27 and J usage is TRBJ2-5, with TRBD2 identical over 8 bases. The germline V gene has CDR1 MNHEY and CDR2 SMNVEV (reference sequence). J lost 1 base, V lost 3 bases, and 7 bases had no gene match. CDR3 length: 16 residues. CDR3 amino acids: CASSFSASGFQETQYF. The CDR3 DNA sequence: TGTGCCAGCAGTTTTTCGGCTAGCGGGTTCCAAGAGACCCAGTACTTC.

The chain uses TRBV19 and TRBJ2-1, with 7 positions matching TRBD2. The J segment lost 5 bases and the V segment lost 7 bases, leaving 5 bases of the junction unmatched. The germline CDR1 and CDR2 sequences are LNHDA and SQIVND (reference sequence). The CDR3 runs to 13 residues. The CDR3 sequence is CASKAGEDNEQFF. In nucleotides, the CDR3 is TGTGCCAGTAAGGCGGGAGAGGACAATGAGCAGTTCTTC.

This clone was counted between two and nine times. This sample includes further DNA sequences coding for the same CDR3. This chain uses TRBV5-1 with TRBJ2-2; D call uncertain. The CDR3 consists of 14 residues. V was clipped by 2 bases and J by 0 bases, with 5 bases between them. The V gene's germline CDR1 is SGHRS and CDR2 YFSETQ. The DNA of the CDR3 is TGCGCCAGCAGCTTAGCAGCGAACACCGGGGAGCTGTTTTTT. Its translation is CASSLAANTGELFF.